The 9 T cell receptor beta chains below all came from one sample that was sequenced in a study of control samples from healthy donors and cancer patients. The assay was immunoSEQ multiplex PCR, and TCRdb's table has in-frame clones only and misses some. The sample records about 78,000 clones, about 89% being singletons. Sequenced sample: blood. The receptor set was obtained from a woman aged 55 to 70 in good health.

The chain recombines TRBV27 with TRBJ2-2; a weak D match, TRBD1 (5 bases). CDR3 length: 13 residues. Per germline, CDR1 MNHEY and CDR2 SMNVEV (reference sequence). The V end was cut by 2 bases, the J end by 5 bases, with 6 bases between. The CDR3: CASSLDRTGELFF. CDR3 nucleotides: TGTGCCAGCAGTTTAGACAGAACCGGGGAGCTGTTTTTT.

The rearrangement joins TRBV7-9 to TRBJ1-1; D is uncertain. Germline values: CDR1 SEHNR, CDR2 FQNEAQ (reference sequence). V was trimmed by 3 bases and J by 5 bases, leaving 10 bases between them. The CDR3 covers 13 residues. In DNA form, the CDR3 reads TGTGCCAGCAGCTTTAGTTTGGGTACTGAAGCTTTCTTT. It is translated as CASSFSLGTEAFF.

The chain links TRBV20-1 to TRBJ1-1, with D uncertain. The CDR3 length is 11 residues. Germline V lookup: CDR1 DFQATT, CDR2 SNEGSKA (reference sequence). CDR3 in DNA: TGCAGGCTAAAGGCAAACACTGAAGCTTTCTTT. Translating it yields CRLKANTEAFF.

This chain joins TRBV7-9 and TRBJ1-1; TRBD1 agrees at 7 bases. J was trimmed by 3 bases and V by 5 bases; bases with no gene match: 9. The length of the CDR3 is 15 residues. Looked up from germline, CDR1 is SEHNR and CDR2 is FQNEAQ (reference sequence). CDR3 loop: CASSPADRAHTEAFF. The CDR3 DNA sequence: TGTGCCAGCAGCCCGGCTGACAGGGCTCACACTGAAGCTTTCTTT.

The V gene is TRBV6-5, the J gene TRBJ2-2; D not certain. Trimming cost V 8 bases and J 8 bases, with 12 bases left between them. The CDR3 has 12 amino acids. CDR1 is MNHEY, CDR2 SVGAGI, per germline. The CDR3: CASQAVGGELFF. CDR3 nucleotide sequence: TGTGCCAGCCAGGCCGTTGGTGGGGAGCTGTTTTTT.

J is TRBJ2-1 and V is TRBV5-1; 8 bases agree with TRBD1. With V trimmed by 1 base and J by 6 bases, 6 bases remained unmatched. The CDR3 totals 15 residues. The germline CDR1 and CDR2 sequences are SGHRS and YFSETQ. The CDR3 DNA sequence: TGCGCCAGCAGCTTGATCACGACAGGGGCCAATGAGCAGTTCTTC. It yields the protein CASSLITTGANEQFF.

This clone has just one count. The V gene is TRBV6-1, the J gene TRBJ2-3; the D gene is possibly TRBD1 (6 bases). This CDR3 comprises 17 residues. In germline, CDR1 is MNHNS, CDR2 SASEGT. Deletions cut 2 bases from V and 5 bases from J, with 20 bases between. CDR3 sequence: CASSESIYSGDGDTQYF. The CDR3 bases are TGTGCCAGCAGTGAATCTATTTATTCAGGGGATGGAGATACGCAGTATTTT.

The V gene is TRBV30, the J gene TRBJ1-1; 9 positions agree with TRBD1. Unmatched junction bases numbered 4, after V lost 1 base and J lost 10 bases. The CDR3 is 12 amino acids. Germline V gene lookup returns CDR1 GTSNPN and CDR2 SVGIG (reference sequence). CDR3 sequence (DNA): TGTGCCTGGAGTGGCCAACAGGGGGCAGCTTTCTTT. It specifies CAWSGQQGAAFF.

The genes are TRBV11-3 and TRBJ1-3, with D hard to call. CDR3 length: 19 residues. Trimming took off 0 bases at V and 7 bases at J, with 25 bases between the two ends. CDR1 is SGHNT, CDR2 YENEEA, per germline. The CDR3 loop is CASSLDLGLFDSPTNTIYF. CDR3 in DNA: TGTGCCAGCAGCTTAGATCTAGGGTTGTTTGACTCCCCGACGAACACCATATATTTT.